The rows below give T cell receptor beta chains drawn from one sample of a study of blood T cell repertoires in COVID-19. Repertoires were generated with immunoSEQ multiplex PCR, while TCRdb's copy carries only in-frame clones and drops some. The table has under 350,000 clones, roughly 86% seen once. The material sequenced was peripheral blood. All receptors derive from a woman between 25 and 40 years old with COVID-19, enrolled during active disease. CDR3s include the opening cysteine and the closing phenylalanine or tryptophan. The D gene is left open where the match is weak. Clone size is stated in some rows and not others, as once, few, many or a class when expanded.

j_call v_call d_call clone_size cdr3_aa cdr3_nt
TRBJ2-5 TRBV18 TRBD1 NA CASSPAGGYRETQYF TGTGCCAGCTCACCCGCAGGGGGCTATCGGGAGACCCAGTACTTC
TRBJ1-2 TRBV27 NA NA CASSLSHLGVDGYTF TGTGCCAGCAGTTTATCGCACTTAGGGGTGGATGGCTACACCTTC
TRBJ2-5 TRBV4-3 NA NA CASSQDRLQETQYF TGCGCCAGCAGCCAAGATCGACTCCAAGAGACCCAGTACTTC
TRBJ2-1 TRBV6-5 TRBD1 NA CASSYRGVAEQFF TGTGCCAGCTCATACAGGGGGGTAGCTGAGCAGTTCTTC
TRBJ2-1 TRBV24-1 NA NA CATSDLGNLYNEQFF TGTGCCACCAGTGACCTCGGGAACCTCTACAATGAGCAGTTCTTC
TRBJ1-5 TRBV27 NA NA CASSSLRDLLSNQPQHF TGTGCCAGCAGTTCGTTGAGGGATCTACTTAGCAATCAGCCCCAGCATTTT
TRBJ1-2 TRBV6-5 TRBD1 NA CASRQGAWGYTF TGTGCCAGCCGACAGGGGGCTTGGGGCTACACCTTC
TRBJ2-3 TRBV24-1 TRBD2 NA CATSDPTSGGATDTQYF TGTGCCACCAGTGACCCGACTAGCGGGGGGGCAACAGATACGCAGTATTTT
TRBJ2-3 TRBV7-2 NA NA CASSPERALDTQYF TGTGCCAGCAGCCCCGAAAGAGCCCTCGATACGCAGTATTTT
TRBJ1-2 TRBV24-1 NA NA CATSDTNYGYTF TGTGCCACCAGTGATACAAACTATGGCTACACCTTC
TRBJ1-2 TRBV6-5 NA NA CASSYSPGDYGYTF TGTGCCAGCAGTTACTCGCCAGGGGACTATGGCTACACCTTC
TRBJ2-1 TRBV3-1/TRBV3-2 NA NA CASSQDGSSYNEQFF TGTGCCAGCAGCCAAGACGGGAGCTCCTACAATGAGCAGTTCTTC
TRBJ1-1 TRBV13 NA few CASSSNMNTEAFF TGTGCCAGCAGCTCAAACATGAACACTGAAGCTTTCTTT
TRBJ2-5 TRBV5-1 TRBD1 NA CASTPPLTGSGETQYF TGCGCCAGCACCCCTCCCTTGACAGGGTCAGGGGAGACCCAGTACTTC
TRBJ1-2 TRBV19 TRBD1 NA CASSLATGSKRYGYTF TGTGCCAGTAGTCTTGCGACAGGGAGTAAGCGTTATGGCTACACCTTC
TRBJ1-5 TRBV6-5 NA NA CASSQGEEQPQHF TGTGCCAGCAGTCAGGGTGAGGAGCAGCCCCAGCATTTT
TRBJ1-2 TRBV14 TRBD1 NA CASSQGRQGNGYTF TGTGCCAGCAGCCAAGGAAGACAGGGGAATGGCTACACCTTC